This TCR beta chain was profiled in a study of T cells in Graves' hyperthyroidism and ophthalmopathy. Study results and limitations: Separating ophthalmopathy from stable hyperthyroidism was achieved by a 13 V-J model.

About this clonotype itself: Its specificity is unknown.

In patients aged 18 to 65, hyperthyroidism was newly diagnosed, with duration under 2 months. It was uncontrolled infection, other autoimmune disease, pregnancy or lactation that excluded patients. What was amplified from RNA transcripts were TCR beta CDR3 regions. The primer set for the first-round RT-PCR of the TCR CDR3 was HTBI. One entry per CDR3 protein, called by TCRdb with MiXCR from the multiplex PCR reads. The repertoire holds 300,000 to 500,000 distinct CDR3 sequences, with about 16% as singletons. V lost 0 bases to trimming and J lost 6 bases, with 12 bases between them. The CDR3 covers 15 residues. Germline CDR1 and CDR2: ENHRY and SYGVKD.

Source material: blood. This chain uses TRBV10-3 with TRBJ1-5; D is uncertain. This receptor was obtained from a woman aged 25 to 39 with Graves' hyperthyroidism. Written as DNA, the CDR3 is TGTGCCATCAGTGAGTCGCATAGGATACCTCAGCCCCAGCATTTT. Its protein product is CAISESHRIPQPQHF.